This paragraph reports one T cell receptor (beta chain). Its target is unknown. The data derive from a study of T-cell memory formation after mild COVID-19. Findings and caveats of the study: Clones which contracted sat mainly in CM and EM if CD4+, and in EMRA if CD8+.

TCRdb fed the 5' RACE reads into MiXCR, producing one record per CDR3 protein. Here the sample spans 500,000 to 600,000 distinct CDR3 sequences, about a sixth being singletons. The origin of this receptor is an adult woman who had mild COVID-19 (a few samples of this study predate the infection). Cell type and time point are not known. Material: PBMCs or a T cell subset sorted from them (not recorded which).

The CDR3 loop reads CASRAEAGDEKLFF. The CDR3 region has the DNA TGTGCCAGCAGGGCTGAAGCAGGGGATGAAAAACTGTTTTTT. The chain recombines TRBV27 with TRBJ1-4; perhaps TRBD1 as D (6 bases). The germline V gene encodes CDR1 MNHEY and CDR2 SMNVEV (reference sequence). This CDR3 region has 14 residues. The V end lost 6 bases, the J end lost 6 bases, and 14 bases lay between the germline ends.